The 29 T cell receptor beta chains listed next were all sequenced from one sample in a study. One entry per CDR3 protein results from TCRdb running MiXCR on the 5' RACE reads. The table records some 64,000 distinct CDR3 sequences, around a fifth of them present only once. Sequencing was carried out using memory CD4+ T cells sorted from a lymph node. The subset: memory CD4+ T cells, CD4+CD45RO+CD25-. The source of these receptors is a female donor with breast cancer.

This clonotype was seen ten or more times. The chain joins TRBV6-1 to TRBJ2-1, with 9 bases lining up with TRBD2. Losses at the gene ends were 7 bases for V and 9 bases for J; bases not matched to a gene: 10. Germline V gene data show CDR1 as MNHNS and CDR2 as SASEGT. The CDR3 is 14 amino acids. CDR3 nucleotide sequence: TGTGCCAGCACGGTTGGACTAGCGTGGAGTGAGCAGTTCTTC. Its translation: CASTVGLAWSEQFF.

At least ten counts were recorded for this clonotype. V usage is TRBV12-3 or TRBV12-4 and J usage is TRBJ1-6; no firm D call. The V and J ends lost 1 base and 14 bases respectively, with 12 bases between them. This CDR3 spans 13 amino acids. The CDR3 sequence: CASSLVVPPTLHF. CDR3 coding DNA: TGTGCCAGCAGTTTAGTTGTCCCACCGACCCTCCACTTT.

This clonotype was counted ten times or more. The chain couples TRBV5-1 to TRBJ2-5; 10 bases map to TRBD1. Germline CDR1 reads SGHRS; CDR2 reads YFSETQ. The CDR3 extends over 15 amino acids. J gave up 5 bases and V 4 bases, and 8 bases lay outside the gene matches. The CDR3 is CASSPRTGGKETQYF. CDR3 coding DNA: TGCGCCAGCAGCCCCCGGACAGGGGGAAAGGAGACCCAGTACTTC.

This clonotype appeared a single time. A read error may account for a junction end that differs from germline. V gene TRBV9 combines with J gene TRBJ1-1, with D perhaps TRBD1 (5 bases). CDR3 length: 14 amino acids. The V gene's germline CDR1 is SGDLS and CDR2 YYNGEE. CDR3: CASSVGGYGTEALF. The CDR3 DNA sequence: TGTGCCAGCAGCGTTGGGGGTTATGGCACTGAAGCTCTCTTT.

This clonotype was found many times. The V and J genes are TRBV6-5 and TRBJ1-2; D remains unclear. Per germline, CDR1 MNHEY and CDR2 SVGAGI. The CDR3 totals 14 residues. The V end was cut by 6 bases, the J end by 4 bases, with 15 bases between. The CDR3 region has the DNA TGTGCCAGCAGGATCCCCGGCCAGGTCTATGGCTACACCTTC. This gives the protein CASRIPGQVYGYTF.

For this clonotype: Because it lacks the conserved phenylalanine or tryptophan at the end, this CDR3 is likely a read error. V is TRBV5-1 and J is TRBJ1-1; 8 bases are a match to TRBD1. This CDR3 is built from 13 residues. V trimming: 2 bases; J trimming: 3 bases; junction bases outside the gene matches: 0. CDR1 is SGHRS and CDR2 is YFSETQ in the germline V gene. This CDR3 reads CASSLQGDTEAFV. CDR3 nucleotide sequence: TGCGCCAGCAGCTTACAGGGGGACACTGAAGCTTTCGTT.

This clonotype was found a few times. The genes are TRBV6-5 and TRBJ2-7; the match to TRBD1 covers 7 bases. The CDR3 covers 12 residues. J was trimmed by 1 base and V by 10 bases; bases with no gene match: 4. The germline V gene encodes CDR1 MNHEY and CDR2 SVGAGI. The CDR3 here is CATRDRSYEQYF. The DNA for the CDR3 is TGTGCCACCAGGGACAGATCCTACGAGCAGTACTTC.

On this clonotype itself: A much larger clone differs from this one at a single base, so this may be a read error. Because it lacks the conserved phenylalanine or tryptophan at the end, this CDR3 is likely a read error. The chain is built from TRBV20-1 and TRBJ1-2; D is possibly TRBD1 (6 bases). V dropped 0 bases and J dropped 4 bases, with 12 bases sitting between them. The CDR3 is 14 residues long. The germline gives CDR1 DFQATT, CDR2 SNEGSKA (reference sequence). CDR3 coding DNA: TGCAGTGCTAGAGATCAGGGGCGAAGCTATGGCTACACCTCC. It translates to CSARDQGRSYGYTS.

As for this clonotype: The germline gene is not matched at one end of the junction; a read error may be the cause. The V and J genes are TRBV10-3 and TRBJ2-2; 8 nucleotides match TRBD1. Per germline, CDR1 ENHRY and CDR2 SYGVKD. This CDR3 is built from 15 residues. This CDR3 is CAISDNPRGPGGLFF. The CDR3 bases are TGTGCCATCAGTGACAACCCCAGGGGGCCCGGGGGGCTGTTTTTT.

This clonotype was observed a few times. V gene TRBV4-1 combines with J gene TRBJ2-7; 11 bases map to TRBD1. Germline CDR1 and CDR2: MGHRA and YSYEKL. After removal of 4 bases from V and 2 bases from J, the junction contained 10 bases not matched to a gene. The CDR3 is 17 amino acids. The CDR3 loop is CASSPRTGGASTYEQYF. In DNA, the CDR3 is TGCGCCAGCAGCCCCCGGACAGGGGGCGCGTCTACCTACGAGCAGTACTTC.

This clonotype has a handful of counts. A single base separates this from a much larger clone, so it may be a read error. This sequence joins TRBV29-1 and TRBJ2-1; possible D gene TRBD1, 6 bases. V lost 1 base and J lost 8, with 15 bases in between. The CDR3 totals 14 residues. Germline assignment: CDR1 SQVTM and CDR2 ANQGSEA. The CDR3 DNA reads TGCAGCGTTGAAGGTTGGAGCAGGGGCGATGAGCAGTTCTTC. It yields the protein CSVEGWSRGDEQFF.

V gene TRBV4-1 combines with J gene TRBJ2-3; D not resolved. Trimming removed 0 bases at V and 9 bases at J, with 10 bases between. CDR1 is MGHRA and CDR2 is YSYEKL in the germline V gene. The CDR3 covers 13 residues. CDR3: CASSQDLSRTQYF. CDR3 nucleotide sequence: TGCGCCAGCAGCCAAGATCTCTCGAGGACGCAGTATTTT.

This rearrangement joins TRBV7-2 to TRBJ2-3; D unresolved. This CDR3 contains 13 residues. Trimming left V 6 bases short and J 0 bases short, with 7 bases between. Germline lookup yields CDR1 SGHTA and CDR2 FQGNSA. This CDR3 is CASRGPSTDTQYF. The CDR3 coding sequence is TGTGCCAGCAGAGGGCCTAGCACAGATACGCAGTATTTT. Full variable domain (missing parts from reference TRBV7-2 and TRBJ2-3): GAGVSQSPSNKVTEKGKDVELRCDPISGHTALYWYRQSLGQGLEFLIYFQGNSAPDKSGLPSDRFSAERTGGSVSTLTIQRTQQEDSAVYLCASRGPSTDTQYFGPGTRLTVL.

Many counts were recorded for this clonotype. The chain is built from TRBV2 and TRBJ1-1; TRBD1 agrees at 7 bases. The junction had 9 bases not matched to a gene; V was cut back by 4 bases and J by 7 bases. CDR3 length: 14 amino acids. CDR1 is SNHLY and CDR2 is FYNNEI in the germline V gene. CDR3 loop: CASSANRGMDEAFF. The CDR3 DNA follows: TGTGCCAGCAGTGCTAACAGGGGAATGGATGAAGCTTTCTTT.

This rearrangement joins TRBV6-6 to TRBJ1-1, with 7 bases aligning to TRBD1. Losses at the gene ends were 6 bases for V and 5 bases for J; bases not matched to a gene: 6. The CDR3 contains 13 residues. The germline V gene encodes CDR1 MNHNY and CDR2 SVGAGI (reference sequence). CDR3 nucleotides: TGTGCCAGCAGAGCCACAGGGGTGACTGAAGCTTTCTTT. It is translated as CASRATGVTEAFF.

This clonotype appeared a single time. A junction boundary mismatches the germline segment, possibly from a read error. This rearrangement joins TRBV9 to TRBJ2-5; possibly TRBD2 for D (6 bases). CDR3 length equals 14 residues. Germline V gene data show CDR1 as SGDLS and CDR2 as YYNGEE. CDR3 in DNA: TGTGCCAGCAGCAGACGAGGAGGGATAGAGACCCGGTACTTC. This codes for CASSRRGGIETRYF.

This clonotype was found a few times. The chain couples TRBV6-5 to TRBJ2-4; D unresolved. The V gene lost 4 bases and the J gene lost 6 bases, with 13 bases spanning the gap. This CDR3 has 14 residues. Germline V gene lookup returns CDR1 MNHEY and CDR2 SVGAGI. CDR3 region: CASSSPRSGNIQYF. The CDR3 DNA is TGTGCCAGCAGTTCCCCTAGGAGTGGAAACATTCAGTACTTC.

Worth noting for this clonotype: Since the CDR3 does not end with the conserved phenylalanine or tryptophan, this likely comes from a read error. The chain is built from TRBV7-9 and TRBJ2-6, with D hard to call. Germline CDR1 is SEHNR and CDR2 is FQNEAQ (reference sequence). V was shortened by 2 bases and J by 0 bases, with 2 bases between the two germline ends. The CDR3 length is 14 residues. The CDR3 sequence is CASSLTSGANVLTV. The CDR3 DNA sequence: TGTGCCAGCAGCTTAACCTCTGGGGCCAACGTCCTGACTGTC.

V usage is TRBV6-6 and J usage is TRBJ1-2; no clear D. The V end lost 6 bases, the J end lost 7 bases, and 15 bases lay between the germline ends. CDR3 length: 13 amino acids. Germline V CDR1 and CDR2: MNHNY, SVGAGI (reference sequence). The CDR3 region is CASSSPITLGYTF. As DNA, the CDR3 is TGTGCCAGCAGCTCGCCTATTACGCTTGGCTACACCTTC.

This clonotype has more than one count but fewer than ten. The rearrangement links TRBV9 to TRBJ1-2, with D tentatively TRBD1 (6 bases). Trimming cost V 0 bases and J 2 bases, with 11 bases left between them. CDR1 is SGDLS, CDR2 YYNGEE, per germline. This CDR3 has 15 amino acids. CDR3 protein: CASSVAPTGNYGYTF. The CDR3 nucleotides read TGTGCCAGCAGCGTAGCTCCTACAGGGAACTATGGCTACACCTTC.

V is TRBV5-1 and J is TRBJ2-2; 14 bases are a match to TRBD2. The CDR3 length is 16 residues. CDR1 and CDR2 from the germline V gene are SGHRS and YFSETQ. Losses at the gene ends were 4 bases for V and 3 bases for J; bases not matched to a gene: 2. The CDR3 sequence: CASSRGLAGDTGELFF. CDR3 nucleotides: TGCGCCAGCAGCAGGGGACTAGCGGGAGACACCGGGGAGCTGTTTTTT.

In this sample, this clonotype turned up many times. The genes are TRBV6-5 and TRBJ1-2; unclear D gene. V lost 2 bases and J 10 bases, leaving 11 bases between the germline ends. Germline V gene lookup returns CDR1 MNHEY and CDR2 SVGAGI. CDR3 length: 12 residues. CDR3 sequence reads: CASSYNWIHYTF. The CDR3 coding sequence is TGTGCCAGCAGTTACAACTGGATCCACTACACCTTC.

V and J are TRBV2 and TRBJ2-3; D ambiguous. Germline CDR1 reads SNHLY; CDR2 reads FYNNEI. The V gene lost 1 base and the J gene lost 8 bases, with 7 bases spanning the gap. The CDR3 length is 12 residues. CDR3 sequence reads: CASSEGHSTQYF. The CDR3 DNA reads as TGTGCCAGCAGTGAAGGGCATAGTACGCAGTATTTT.

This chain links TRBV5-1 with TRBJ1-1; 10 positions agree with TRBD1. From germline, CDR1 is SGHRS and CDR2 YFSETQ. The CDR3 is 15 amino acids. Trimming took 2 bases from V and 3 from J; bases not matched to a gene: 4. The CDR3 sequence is CASSFSGTGDTEAFF. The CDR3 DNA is TGCGCCAGCAGCTTCTCCGGGACAGGGGACACTGAAGCTTTCTTT.

The CDR3 nucleotides read TGTGCCAGCAGTTTTCGTCGATTTGGGACCAACACTGAAGCTTTCTTT. Protein: CASSFRRFGTNTEAFF. J is TRBJ1-1 and V is TRBV12-3 or TRBV12-4, with D possibly TRBD1 on 5 matching bases. This CDR3 contains 16 residues. V lost 3 bases and J 2 bases, leaving 16 bases between the germline ends.

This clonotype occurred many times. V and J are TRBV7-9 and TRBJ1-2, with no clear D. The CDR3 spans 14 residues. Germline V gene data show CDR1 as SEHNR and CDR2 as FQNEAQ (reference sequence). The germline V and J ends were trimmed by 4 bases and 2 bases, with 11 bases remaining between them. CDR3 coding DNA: TGTGCCAGCAGCTCCCGGACGGTGAACTATGGCTACACCTTC. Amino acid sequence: CASSSRTVNYGYTF. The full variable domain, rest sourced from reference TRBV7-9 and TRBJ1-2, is DTGVSQNPRHKITKRGQNVTFRCDPISEHNRLYWYRQTLGQGPEFLTYFQNEAQLEKSRLLSDRFSAERPKGSFSTLEIQRTEQGDSAMYLCASSSRTVNYGYTFGSGTRLTVV.

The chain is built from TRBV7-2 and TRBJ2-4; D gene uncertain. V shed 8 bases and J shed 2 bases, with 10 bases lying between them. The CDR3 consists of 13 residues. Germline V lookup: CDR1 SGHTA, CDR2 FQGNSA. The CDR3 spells CASEVVTKNIQYF. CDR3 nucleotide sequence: TGTGCCAGCGAAGTTGTCACCAAAAACATTCAGTACTTC.

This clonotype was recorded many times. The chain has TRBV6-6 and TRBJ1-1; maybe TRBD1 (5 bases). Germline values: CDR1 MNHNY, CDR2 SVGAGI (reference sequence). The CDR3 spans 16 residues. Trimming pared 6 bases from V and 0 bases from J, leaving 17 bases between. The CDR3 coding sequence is TGTGCCAGCAGGACTTCCTCCGGGGGGATGAACACTGAAGCTTTCTTT. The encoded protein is CASRTSSGGMNTEAFF.

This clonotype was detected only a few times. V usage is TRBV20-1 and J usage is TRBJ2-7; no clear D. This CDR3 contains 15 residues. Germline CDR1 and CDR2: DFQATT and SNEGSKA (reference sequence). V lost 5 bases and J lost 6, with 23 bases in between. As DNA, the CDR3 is TGCAGTGCTGGATCCCGGCCGGACCCCACCACCGAGCAGTACTTC. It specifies CSAGSRPDPTTEQYF.